This T cell receptor beta chain was recovered during a study of cytomegalovirus exposure and HLA in healthy donors. Findings and caveats of the study: Researchers reported in a later analysis that a missense DCLRE1C variant was tied to TCR beta V- and J-gene trimming. The HLA-A and HLA-B alleles of most subjects were reportedly predicted accurately from TCR beta sequences. The classifier, whose performance was assessed in both the original and validation cohorts, reportedly diagnosed cytomegalovirus status with high specificity and sensitivity.

As concerns this clone: Its antigen remains unidentified.

Trimming removed 1 base at V and 2 bases at J, with 3 bases between. CDR1 MGHRA and CDR2 YSYEKL come from the germline V gene. This CDR3 spans 13 amino acids. PCR primers comprised 60 Vbeta and 13 Jbeta primers. Sequenced by immunoSEQ multiplex PCR; TCRdb stores in-frame clones only, minus some. The sample includes some 190,000 clones, about four fifths of them seen just once. This clonotype was sampled from a woman aged 25-40 years in good health and CMV-seropositive. V and J are TRBV4-1 and TRBJ1-5; D gene unclear. What was sequenced was PBMCs. CDR3 amino acids: CASSQVGNQPQHF. The CDR3 DNA reads as TGCGCCAGCAGCCAAGTCGGCAATCAGCCCCAGCATTTT.